This section outlines one T cell receptor beta chain sequence together with its context. Its antigen is unidentified. The record originates from a study of CD8 T cells in ankylosing spondylitis. TCRdb reprocessed the 5' RACE reads with MiXCR, giving one entry per CDR3 protein. The table includes under 250,000 distinct CDR3 sequences, around 6.6% detected once. The study, taken as a whole, reports: In ankylosing spondylitis blood, a motif of seven to nine highly homologous TCR beta variants appeared characteristic.

V lost 7 bases and J 6 bases, leaving 25 bases between the germline ends. CDR1 SGHDT and CDR2 YYEEEE come from the germline V gene. The CDR3 covers 16 residues. Sequencing used blood, either unsorted or a sorted T cell fraction (not recorded which). The sequence came from a male donor with ankylosing spondylitis. The genes are TRBV5-6 and TRBJ1-2; D uncertain. CDR3 coding DNA: TGTGCCAGCGGACTACGTAGACCTAGTCTAAAAAATGGCTACACCTTC. Residues: CASGLRRPSLKNGYTF.